A single sample gave rise to the 5 T cell receptor beta chains below, sequenced in a study of T cells in Graves' hyperthyroidism and ophthalmopathy. Researchers took RNA transcripts and amplified the TCR beta CDR3 regions from them. Primed by the HTBI set, a first-round RT-PCR was run on the TCR CDR3. TCRdb reprocessed the multiplex PCR reads with MiXCR, giving one entry per CDR3 protein. The table lists approximately 640,000 distinct CDR3 sequences, approximately 15% of them singletons. Sequencing input: blood. The receptors were gathered from a man aged 45 to 65 with Graves' hyperthyroidism.

This clonotype was detected a few times. This rearrangement joins TRBV3-1 to TRBJ2-1; TRBD2 is a possible D gene (5 bases). CDR3 size: 14 residues. Germline V CDR1 and CDR2: LGHDT, YNNKEL (reference sequence). V was shortened by 0 bases and J by 4 bases, with 7 bases between the two germline ends. DNA of the CDR3: TGTGCCAGCAGCCAAGATGGAGGTTACAATGAGCAGTTCTTC. Encoded protein: CASSQDGGYNEQFF.

In its sample, this clonotype was seen many times. The chain uses TRBV6-1 and TRBJ2-2; D is unresolved. The CDR3 runs to 12 residues. CDR1 and CDR2 (germline): MNHNS, SASEGT. Trimming took off 5 bases at V and 6 bases at J, with 7 bases between the two ends. CDR3 protein: CASSLHSGELFF. CDR3 DNA sequence: TGTGCCAGCAGTCTCCATTCCGGGGAGCTGTTTTTT.

The rearrangement links TRBV19 to TRBJ1-3, with 8 bases aligning to TRBD1. The germline V gene has CDR1 LNHDA and CDR2 SQIVND (reference sequence). This CDR3 spans 14 amino acids. Trimming removed 7 bases from V and 3 bases from J; junction bases left unmatched: 5. CDR3 nucleotides: TGTGCCAGTACGGGGACAGGATTTGGAAACACCATATATTTT. Encoded protein: CASTGTGFGNTIYF.

At least ten counts were recorded for this clonotype. CDR3 loop: CSLTGQHNYEQYF. In DNA, the CDR3 is TGCTCGCTAACCGGACAGCACAACTACGAGCAGTACTTC. This chain uses TRBV20-1 with TRBJ2-7, with D perhaps TRBD1 (6 bases). CDR3 size: 13 residues. The V gene's germline CDR1 is DFQATT and CDR2 SNEGSKA (reference sequence).

This clonotype was seen repeatedly, ten times or more. This chain connects TRBV12-3 or TRBV12-4 to TRBJ1-5, with unresolved D. The CDR3 contains 14 residues. Trimming took 5 bases from V and 3 from J, leaving 11 bases between them. The CDR3 region has the DNA TGTGCCAGCAGTCCGATAATTGACAATCAGCCCCAGCATTTT. Residues: CASSPIIDNQPQHF.